Listed below are T cell receptor beta chains from one sample, sequenced in a study of T cells after yellow fever vaccination. TCRdb called the 5' RACE reads again in MiXCR, with one record for every CDR3 protein. This sample has 300,000 to 350,000 distinct CDR3 sequences, with 3% to 4.5% found just once. The sample consisted of PBMCs, taken 5 days after the yellow fever booster vaccination. All receptors come from a man in his late teens or twenties who received the YFV17D yellow fever vaccine. The conserved cysteine and the conserved F or W are not part of the CDR3 here. Clone size is given for some rows only: seen once, a few or many times, or a class if the clone is expanded.

TRBV2	many	TRBJ2-7	ASQGLPSYEQY
TRBV6-5	few	TRBJ2-1	ASKRDSGGYNEQF
TRBV3-1	.	TRBJ2-1	ASSHQGPKVNEQF
TRBV9	many	TRBJ2-1	ASSVAQGWGNEQF
TRBV9	many	TRBJ2-3	ASTPGLVLGPVTDTQY
TRBV3-1	.	TRBJ2-1	ASSQSGGAHNEQF
TRBV10-3	few	TRBJ1-6	ATQSGRWNSPLH
TRBV27	.	TRBJ2-1	ASSRPGSGGDNEQF
TRBV18	.	TRBJ2-5	ASSPTSPETQY
TRBV12-3/TRBV12-4	few	TRBJ1-3	ASRAVSGNTIY
TRBV5-1	many	TRBJ2-2	ASSFSQANTGELF
TRBV19	few	TRBJ1-2	ASRPGDYGYT
TRBV19	.	TRBJ1-6	ASSIAGTVLSSYNSPLH
TRBV12-3/TRBV12-4	many	TRBJ2-2	ASSALAGDTGELF
TRBV7-6	many	TRBJ2-1	ASSPILSGGAFNEQF
TRBV12-3/TRBV12-4	few	TRBJ2-1	ASSFRQGPDTEQF
TRBV5-1	many	TRBJ2-3	ASSLAPGGPTDTQY
TRBV7-8	.	TRBJ2-7	ASRKSSSYEQY
TRBV12-3/TRBV12-4	few	TRBJ1-5	ASSRSRGTQPQH
TRBV4-1	.	TRBJ1-5	ASSQDGKGIYSNQPQH
TRBV6-1	many	TRBJ2-1	ASSVQEYNEQF
TRBV7-2	.	TRBJ2-3	ASSLRPPGRGGDTQY
TRBV20-1	.	TRBJ1-5	SARDRENQPQH
TRBV20-1	few	TRBJ1-6	SARDWAVSPLH
TRBV6-5	few	TRBJ1-4	ASSYSASPPEKLF
TRBV6-2/TRBV6-3	.	TRBJ1-1	ASSYEGTRPPEAF
TRBV5-1	many	TRBJ1-2	ASSLGQGGYGYT
TRBV7-2	many	TRBJ2-1	ASSFPLSRVDEQF
TRBV20-1	.	TRBJ2-2	SARGRPTGGELF
TRBV7-9	.	TRBJ2-5	ASSLGTGEETQY
TRBV12-3/TRBV12-4	few	TRBJ1-5	ASSLQAGEGQPQH
TRBV5-1	.	TRBJ2-7	ASSFLGAHEQY
TRBV9	.	TRBJ1-1	ASSVISRAPEAF
TRBV15	many	TRBJ2-2	ATSRESGGTGELF
TRBV7-9	.	TRBJ2-7	ASSPLTGGTYEQY
TRBV19	few	TRBJ1-5	ASSTRTGGGQPQH
TRBV5-6	.	TRBJ1-5	ASSGRAANQPQH
TRBV6-4	many	TRBJ2-3	ASSDGIDTDTQY
TRBV12-3/TRBV12-4	.	TRBJ1-2	ASSREGRNRYT
TRBV12-3/TRBV12-4	few	TRBJ2-3	ASSPPGTSANTQY
TRBV4-2	.	TRBJ2-1	ASSQDLTGGRCDEQF
TRBV5-1	few	TRBJ2-3	ASSLSTGLTDTQY
TRBV6-5	.	TRBJ1-5	ASSYQRGNQPQH
TRBV11-2	few	TRBJ2-5	ASSFMRGAGQETQY
TRBV7-3	many	TRBJ1-1	ASSLDSGTEAF
TRBV2	.	TRBJ2-2	ASSVGNPNTGELF
TRBV7-2	few	TRBJ1-5	ASSVYNQPQH
TRBV7-3	.	TRBJ2-2	ASSSVGYTGELF
TRBV30	.	TRBJ1-3	AWSGGGLGNTIY
TRBV6-2/TRBV6-3	.	TRBJ1-1	ASTPGLSRGRNTEAF
TRBV5-1	many	TRBJ1-1	ASSFKGGTEAF
TRBV5-1	.	TRBJ2-4	ASTMTSGAKNIQY
TRBV7-8	many	TRBJ1-2	ASSLAVETGGYGYT
TRBV5-1	few	TRBJ2-5	ASSLEPQRSETQY
TRBV10-3	many	TRBJ2-1	AISGDRDDEQF